These T cell receptor beta chains were read from a single sample in a study of CXCR3-negative and CXCR3-positive naive CD8 T cells. TCRdb reprocessed the 5' RACE reads and reports one entry per CDR3 protein, with no DNA. Its table records 130,000 to 150,000 distinct CDR3 sequences. The specimen was naive CXCR3+ CD8+ T cells from blood. These receptors were collected from a human donor in good health. Some clones in this sample may be carry-over from other donors' samples. The CDR3 runs from the conserved cysteine through the conserved F or W.

TRBJ2-2,TRBV6-5,CASSTLREANTGELFF
TRBJ2-5,TRBV7-9,CASSPRMGVPGATQYF
TRBJ2-2,TRBV29-1,CSVRSPPGELFF
TRBJ1-1,TRBV10-1,CARPGTGGYVSVNTEAFF
TRBJ2-3,TRBV28,CASSPLAGTDTQYF
TRBJ2-7,TRBV29-1,CSVRGNRYEQYF
TRBJ2-3,TRBV27,CASTATSGTDTQYF
TRBJ1-1,TRBV20-1,CSVPYGENTEAFF
TRBJ2-3,TRBV9,CASSNGLAEQVADTQYF
TRBJ1-2,TRBV25-1,CASSEQSDHYGYTF
TRBJ1-1,TRBV4-1,CASSQDTRAPEAFF
TRBJ2-7,TRBV15,CATSRETGPYEQYF
TRBJ2-7,TRBV30,CAWSFPPGQASYEQYF
TRBJ2-1,TRBV9,CASSPRQGGSSYNEQFF